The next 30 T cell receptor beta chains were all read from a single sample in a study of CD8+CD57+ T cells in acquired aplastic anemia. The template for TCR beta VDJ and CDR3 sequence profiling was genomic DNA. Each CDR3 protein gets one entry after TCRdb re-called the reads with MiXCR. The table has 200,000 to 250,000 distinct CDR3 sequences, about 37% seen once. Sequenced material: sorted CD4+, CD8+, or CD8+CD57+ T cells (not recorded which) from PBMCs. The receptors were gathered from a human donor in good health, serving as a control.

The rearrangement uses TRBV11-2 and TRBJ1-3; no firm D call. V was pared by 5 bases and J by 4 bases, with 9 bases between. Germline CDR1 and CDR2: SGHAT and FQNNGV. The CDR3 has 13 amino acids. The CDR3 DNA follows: TGTGCCAGCAGCGACTTGGAGGGAAACACCATATATTTT. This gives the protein CASSDLEGNTIYF. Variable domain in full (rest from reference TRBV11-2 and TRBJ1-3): EAGVAQSPRYKIIEKRQSVAFWCNPISGHATLYWYQQILGQGPKLLIQFQNNGVVDDSQLPKDRFSAERLKGVDSTLKIQPAKLEDSAVYLCASSDLEGNTIYFGEGSWLTVV.

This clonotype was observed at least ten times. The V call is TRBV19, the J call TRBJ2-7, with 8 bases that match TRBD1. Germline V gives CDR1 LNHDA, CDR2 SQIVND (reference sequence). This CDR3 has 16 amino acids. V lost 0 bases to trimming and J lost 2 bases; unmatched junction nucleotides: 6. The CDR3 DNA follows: TGTGCCAGTAGTATAGAGGGGACAGGCCCAACCTACGAGCAGTACTTC. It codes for CASSIEGTGPTYEQYF.

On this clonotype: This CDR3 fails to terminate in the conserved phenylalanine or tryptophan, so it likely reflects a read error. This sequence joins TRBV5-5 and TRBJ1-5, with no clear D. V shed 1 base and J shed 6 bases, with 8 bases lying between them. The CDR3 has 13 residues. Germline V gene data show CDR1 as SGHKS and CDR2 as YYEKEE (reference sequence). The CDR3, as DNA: TGTGCCAGCAGCTTGTATGCGGGTCAGCCCCAGCATTCT. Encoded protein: CASSLYAGQPQHS.

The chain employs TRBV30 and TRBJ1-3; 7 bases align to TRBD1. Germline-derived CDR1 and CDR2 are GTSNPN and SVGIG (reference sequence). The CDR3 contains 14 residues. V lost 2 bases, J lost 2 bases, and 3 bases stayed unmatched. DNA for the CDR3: TGTGCCTGGAGTAACAGGGGAACTGGAAACACCATATATTTT. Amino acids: CAWSNRGTGNTIYF.

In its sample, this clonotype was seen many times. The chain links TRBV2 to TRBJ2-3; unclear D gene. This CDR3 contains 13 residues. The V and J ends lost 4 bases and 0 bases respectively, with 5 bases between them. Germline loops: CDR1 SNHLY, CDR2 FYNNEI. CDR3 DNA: TGTGCCAGCAGTGTGAGGAGCACAGATACGCAGTATTTT. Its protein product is CASSVRSTDTQYF.

This chain's CDR3 is CASSDTSGYGYTF. CDR3 sequence (DNA): TGTGCCAGCAGTGACACTTCTGGCTATGGCTACACCTTC. V gene TRBV2 combines with J gene TRBJ1-2; D gene unclear. Germline CDR1 SNHLY, CDR2 FYNNEI. Trimming removed 3 bases at V and 4 bases at J, with 9 bases between. The CDR3 is made up of 13 amino acids. The whole variable domain, filled in from reference TRBV2 and TRBJ1-2, reads EPEVTQTPSHQVTQMGQEVILRCVPISNHLYFYWYRQILGQKVEFLVSFYNNEISEKSEIFDDQFSVERPDGSNFTLKIRSTKLEDSAMYFCASSDTSGYGYTFGSGTRLTVV.

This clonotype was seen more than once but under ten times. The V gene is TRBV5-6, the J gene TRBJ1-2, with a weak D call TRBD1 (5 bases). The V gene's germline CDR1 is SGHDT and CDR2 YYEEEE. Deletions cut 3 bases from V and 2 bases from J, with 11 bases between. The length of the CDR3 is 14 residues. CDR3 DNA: TGTGCCAGCAGCTGGGGGGTAGGGAACTATGGCTACACCTTC. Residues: CASSWGVGNYGYTF.

In DNA, the CDR3 is TGTGCCAGCAGCCTCCGGGGGGGCCTTTTGGATGAGCAGTTCTTC. This codes for CASSLRGGLLDEQFF. This chain links TRBV4-2 with TRBJ2-1; 8 nucleotides match TRBD2. The CDR3 runs to 15 residues. Germline-derived CDR1 and CDR2 are LGHNA and YNFKEQ. V shed 4 bases, J shed 8 bases, and the junction held 10 bases outside the gene matches.

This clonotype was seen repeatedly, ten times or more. This CDR3 reads CASKGQGNQPQHF. The DNA for the CDR3 is TGCGCCAGCAAGGGACAGGGCAATCAGCCCCAGCATTTT. V gene TRBV10-2 combines with J gene TRBJ1-5; 8 nucleotides agree with TRBD1. The CDR3 is 13 amino acids. The V gene end was trimmed by 7 bases and the J gene end by 2 bases; junction bases not matched to a gene: 1. Germline values: CDR1 WSHSY, CDR2 SAAADI.

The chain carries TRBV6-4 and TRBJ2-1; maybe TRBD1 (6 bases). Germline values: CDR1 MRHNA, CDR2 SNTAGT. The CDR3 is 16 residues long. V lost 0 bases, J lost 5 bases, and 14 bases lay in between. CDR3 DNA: TGTGCCAGCAGTGACTCTAGGACAGCCTTAAACAATGAGCAGTTCTTC. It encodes CASSDSRTALNNEQFF.

The CDR3 is CATSDSTRRPDYEQYF. The CDR3 DNA sequence: TGTGCCACCAGTGATTCGACACGGCGGCCTGACTACGAGCAGTACTTC. The genes are TRBV24-1 and TRBJ2-7; D unclear. V was trimmed by 2 bases and J by 3 bases, leaving 16 bases between them. The length of the CDR3 is 16 residues. Germline V gives CDR1 KGHDR, CDR2 SFDVKD.

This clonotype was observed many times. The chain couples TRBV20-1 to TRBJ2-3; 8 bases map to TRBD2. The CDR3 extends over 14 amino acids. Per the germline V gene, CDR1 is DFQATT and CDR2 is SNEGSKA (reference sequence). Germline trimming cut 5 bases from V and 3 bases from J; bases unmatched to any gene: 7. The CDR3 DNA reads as TGCAGTGCTCCCGAGCGGGGGCCGACAGATACGCAGTATTTT. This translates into CSAPERGPTDTQYF.

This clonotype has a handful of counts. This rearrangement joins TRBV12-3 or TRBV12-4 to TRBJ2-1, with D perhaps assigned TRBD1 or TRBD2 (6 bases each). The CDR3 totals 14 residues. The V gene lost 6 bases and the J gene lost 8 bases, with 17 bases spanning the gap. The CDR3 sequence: CASSRRDTQDEQFF. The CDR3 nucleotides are TGTGCCAGCAGCCGGAGGGACACCCAGGATGAGCAGTTCTTC.

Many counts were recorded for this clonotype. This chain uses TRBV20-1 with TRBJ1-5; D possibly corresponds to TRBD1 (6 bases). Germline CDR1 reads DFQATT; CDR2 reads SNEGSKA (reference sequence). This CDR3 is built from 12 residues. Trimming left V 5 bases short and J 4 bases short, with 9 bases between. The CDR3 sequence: CSAQTGNQPQHF. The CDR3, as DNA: TGCAGTGCTCAGACAGGAAATCAGCCCCAGCATTTT.

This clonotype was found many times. The CDR3 sequence: CSAPGQSSYNEQFF. Written as DNA, the CDR3 is TGCAGTGCGCCCGGGCAGAGCTCCTACAATGAGCAGTTCTTC. The chain is built from TRBV20-1 and TRBJ2-1, with D unclear. The CDR3 is 14 amino acids. With 6 bases removed from V and 0 bases from J, the gap between germline ends came to 12 bases. The germline V gene encodes CDR1 DFQATT and CDR2 SNEGSKA (reference sequence).

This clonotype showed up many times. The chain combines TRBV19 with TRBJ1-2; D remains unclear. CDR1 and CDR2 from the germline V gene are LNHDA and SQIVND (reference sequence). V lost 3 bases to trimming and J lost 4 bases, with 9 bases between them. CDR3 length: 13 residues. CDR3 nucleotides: TGTGCCAGTAGTATCGCAGGTGCCTATGGCTACACCTTC. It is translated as CASSIAGAYGYTF.

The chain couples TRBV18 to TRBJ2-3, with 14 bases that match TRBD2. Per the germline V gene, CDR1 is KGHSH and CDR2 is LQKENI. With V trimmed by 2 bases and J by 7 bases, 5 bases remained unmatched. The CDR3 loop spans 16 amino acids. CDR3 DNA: TGTGCCAGCTCACCAGGGACTAGCGGGGGATTGAATACGCAGTATTTT. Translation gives CASSPGTSGGLNTQYF.

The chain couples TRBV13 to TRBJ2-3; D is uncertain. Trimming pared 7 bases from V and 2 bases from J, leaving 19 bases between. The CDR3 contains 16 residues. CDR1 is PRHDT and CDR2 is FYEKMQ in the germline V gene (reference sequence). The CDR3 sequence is CASNSAERRPTDTQYF. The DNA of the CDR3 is TGTGCCAGCAACTCGGCCGAACGACGGCCCACAGATACGCAGTATTTT. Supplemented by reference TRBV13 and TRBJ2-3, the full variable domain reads AAGVIQSPRHLIKEKRETATLKCYPIPRHDTVYWYQQGPGQDPQFLISFYEKMQSDKGSIPDRFSAQQFSDYHSELNMSSLELGDSALYFCASNSAERRPTDTQYFGPGTRLTVL.

The CDR3 region has the DNA TGTGCCAGTAGTATTAGGACGATTGATCAGCCCCAGCATTTT. Residues: CASSIRTIDQPQHF. V usage is TRBV19 and J usage is TRBJ1-5; D remains unclear. The CDR3 sequence is 14 residues long. Germline V lookup: CDR1 LNHDA, CDR2 SQIVND (reference sequence). V shed 3 bases and J shed 5 bases, with 11 bases lying between them.

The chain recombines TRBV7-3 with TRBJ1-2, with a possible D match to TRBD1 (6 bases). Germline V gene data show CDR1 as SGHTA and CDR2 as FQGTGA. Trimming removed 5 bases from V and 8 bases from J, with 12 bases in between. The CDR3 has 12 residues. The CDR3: CASSDRPAGYTF. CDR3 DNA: TGTGCCAGCAGCGACAGGCCGGCCGGCTACACCTTC.

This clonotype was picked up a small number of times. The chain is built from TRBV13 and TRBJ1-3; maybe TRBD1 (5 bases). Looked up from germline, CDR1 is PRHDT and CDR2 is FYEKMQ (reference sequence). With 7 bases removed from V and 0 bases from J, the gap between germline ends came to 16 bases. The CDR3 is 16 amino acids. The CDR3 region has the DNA TGTGCCAGCACCTCGTACCGGGGGGGCTCTGGAAACACCATATATTTT. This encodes CASTSYRGGSGNTIYF. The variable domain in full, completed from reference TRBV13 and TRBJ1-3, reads AAGVIQSPRHLIKEKRETATLKCYPIPRHDTVYWYQQGPGQDPQFLISFYEKMQSDKGSIPDRFSAQQFSDYHSELNMSSLELGDSALYFCASTSYRGGSGNTIYFGEGSWLTVV.

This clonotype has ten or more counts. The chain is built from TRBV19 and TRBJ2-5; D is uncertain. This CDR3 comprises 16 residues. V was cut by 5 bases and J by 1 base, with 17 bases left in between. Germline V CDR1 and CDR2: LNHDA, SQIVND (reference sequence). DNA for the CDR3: TGTGCCAGTAGTCTCGACCGGCCCGGGTTCCAAGAGACCCAGTACTTC. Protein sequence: CASSLDRPGFQETQYF.

The CDR3 loop is CASTSGSGGTDTQYF. The CDR3, as DNA: TGTGCCAGTACCTCGGGGAGCGGAGGCACAGATACGCAGTATTTT. V is TRBV19 and J is TRBJ2-3, with D tentatively TRBD2 (5 bases). The V end lost 7 bases, the J end lost 1 base, and 15 bases lay between the germline ends. CDR3 length: 15 amino acids. The germline CDR1 and CDR2 sequences are LNHDA and SQIVND (reference sequence).

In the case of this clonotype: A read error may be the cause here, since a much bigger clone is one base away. CDR3 loop: CAGSSGTHNSPLHF. CDR3 coding DNA: TGTGCCGGCAGTTCCGGGACCCATAATTCACCCCTCCACTTT. The chain links TRBV12-3 or TRBV12-4 to TRBJ1-6; TRBD1 is a possible D gene (5 bases). The CDR3 is made up of 14 amino acids.

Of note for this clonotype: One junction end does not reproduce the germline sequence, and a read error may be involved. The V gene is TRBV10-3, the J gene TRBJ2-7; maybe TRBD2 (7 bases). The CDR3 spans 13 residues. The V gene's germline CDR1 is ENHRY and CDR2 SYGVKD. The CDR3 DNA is TGTGCCAGCAGTCGCGGGGGCCCCTACGAGCAGTACTTC. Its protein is CASSRGGPYEQYF.

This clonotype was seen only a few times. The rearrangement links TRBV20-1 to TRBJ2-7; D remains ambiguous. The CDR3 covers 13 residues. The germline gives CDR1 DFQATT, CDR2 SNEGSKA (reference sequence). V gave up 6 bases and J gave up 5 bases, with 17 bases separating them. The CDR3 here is CSAPGEIKNEQYF. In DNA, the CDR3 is TGCAGTGCCCCGGGCGAAATTAAGAACGAGCAGTACTTC.

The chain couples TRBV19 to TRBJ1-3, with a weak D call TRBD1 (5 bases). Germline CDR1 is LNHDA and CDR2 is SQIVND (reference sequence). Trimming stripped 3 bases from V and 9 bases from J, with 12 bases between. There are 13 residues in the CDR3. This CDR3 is CASSISIGTTIYF. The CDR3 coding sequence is TGTGCCAGTAGTATTTCCATCGGGACCACCATATATTTT.

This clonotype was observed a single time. CDR3 bases: TGTGCCACCAGTGAGCGAGGGAGGTCAGGCACAGATACGCAGTATTTT. Encoded protein: CATSERGRSGTDTQYF. This chain connects TRBV24-1 to TRBJ2-3, with D maybe TRBD2 (6 bases). The CDR3 runs to 16 residues. Germline CDR1 and CDR2: KGHDR and SFDVKD. Trimming removed 4 bases at V and 1 base at J, with 14 bases between.

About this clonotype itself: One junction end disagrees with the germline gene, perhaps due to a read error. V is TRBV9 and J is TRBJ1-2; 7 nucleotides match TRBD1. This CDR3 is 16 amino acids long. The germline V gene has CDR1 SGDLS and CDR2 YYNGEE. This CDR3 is CASSVVGSGGGYGYIF. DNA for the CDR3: TGTGCCAGCAGCGTAGTCGGATCAGGGGGAGGGTATGGCTACATCTTC.

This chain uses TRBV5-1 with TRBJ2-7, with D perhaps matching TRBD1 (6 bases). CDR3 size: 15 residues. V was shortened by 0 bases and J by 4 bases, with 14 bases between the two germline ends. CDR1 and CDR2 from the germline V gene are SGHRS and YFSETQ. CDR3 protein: CASSLEYRAQYEQYF. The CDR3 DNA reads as TGCGCCAGCAGCTTGGAGTACAGGGCACAATACGAGCAGTACTTC.